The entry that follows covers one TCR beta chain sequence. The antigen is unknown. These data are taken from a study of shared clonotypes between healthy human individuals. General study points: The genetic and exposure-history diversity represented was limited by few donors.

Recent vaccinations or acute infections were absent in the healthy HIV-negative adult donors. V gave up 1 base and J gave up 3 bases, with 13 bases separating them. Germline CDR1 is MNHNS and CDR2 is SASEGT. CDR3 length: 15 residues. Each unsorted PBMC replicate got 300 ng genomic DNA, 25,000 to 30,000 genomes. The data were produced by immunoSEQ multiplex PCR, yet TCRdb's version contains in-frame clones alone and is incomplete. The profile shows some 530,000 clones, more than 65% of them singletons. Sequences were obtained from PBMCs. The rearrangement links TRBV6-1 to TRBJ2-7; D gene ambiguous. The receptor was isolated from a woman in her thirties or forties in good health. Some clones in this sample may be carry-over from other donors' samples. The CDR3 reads CASSEGPSSFYEQYF. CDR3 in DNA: TGTGCCAGCAGTGAAGGGCCTTCCTCTTTCTACGAGCAGTACTTC.